One and the same sample provided the 17 T cell receptor beta chains below, sequenced in a study of blood T cell repertoires in COVID-19. Assay: immunoSEQ multiplex PCR; the TCRdb copy retains only in-frame clones and omits some. The profile shows around 400,000 clones, approximately 93% of them singletons. Source material: PBMCs or T cells enriched from blood (not recorded which). The source of these receptors is a woman aged 40 to 50 who had been exposed to COVID-19.

The chain combines TRBV5-4 with TRBJ1-1, with unresolved D. The CDR3 covers 13 residues. Trimming shortened V by 1 base and J by 0 bases, and 4 bases separated the two germline ends. CDR1 is SGHNT and CDR2 is YYREEE in the germline V gene (reference sequence). The CDR3 loop reads CASSLIMNTEAFF. The DNA of the CDR3 is TGTGCCAGCAGCTTGATCATGAACACTGAAGCTTTCTTT.

In DNA form, the CDR3 reads TGTGCCAGCAGTTCGGACAGGGGTGGCTACACCTTC. It translates to CASSSDRGGYTF. The rearrangement joins TRBV27 to TRBJ1-2, with TRBD1 matching 9 bases. Trimming took 4 bases from V and 7 from J; bases not matched to a gene: 1. This CDR3 spans 12 amino acids. Germline lookup yields CDR1 MNHEY and CDR2 SMNVEV (reference sequence).

V usage is TRBV9 and J usage is TRBJ1-3; the D is unclear. Germline CDR1 reads SGDLS; CDR2 reads YYNGEE. CDR3 length equals 15 residues. V lost 4 bases and J lost 0, with 11 bases in between. The CDR3 region has the DNA TGTGCCAGCAGCCCTATAGCGAGCTCTGGAAACACCATATATTTT. It codes for CASSPIASSGNTIYF.

J is TRBJ2-5 and V is TRBV5-1; 7 bases align to TRBD2. V lost 6 bases, J lost 1 base, and 6 bases stayed unmatched. Germline assignment: CDR1 SGHRS and CDR2 YFSETQ. The CDR3 runs to 14 residues. The CDR3 coding sequence is TGCGCCAGCACGCGTTCGGGGGGCCAAGAGACCCAGTACTTC. Protein: CASTRSGGQETQYF.

The V gene is TRBV18, the J gene TRBJ2-1; TRBD2 matches 12 bases. V lost 3 bases and J lost 1; bases outside the gene matches: 4. The germline CDR1 and CDR2 sequences are KGHSH and LQKENI. The CDR3 consists of 17 residues. CDR3 region: CASSPRTSGVSYNEQFF. For the CDR3, the DNA is TGTGCCAGCTCACCGAGGACTAGCGGGGTATCCTACAATGAGCAGTTCTTC.

The chain employs TRBV3-1 (or the pseudogene TRBV3-2) and TRBJ1-4, with D perhaps TRBD1 (5 bases). Trimming left V 0 bases short and J 5 bases short, with 13 bases between. Germline V gene sequence: CDR1 LGHDT, CDR2 YNNKEL (reference sequence). The CDR3 sequence is 16 residues long. CDR3: CASSQEGQGGNEKLFF. The CDR3 DNA sequence: TGTGCCAGCAGCCAAGAAGGCCAGGGAGGAAATGAAAAACTGTTTTTT.

This chain links TRBV15 with TRBJ2-1; the D is unclear. The CDR3 sequence is 14 residues long. Trimming cost V 0 bases and J 10 bases, with 13 bases left between them. CDR1 and CDR2 from the germline V gene are LNHNV and YYDKDF (reference sequence). The CDR3 bases are TGTGCCACCAGCAGAGATCGGGTTACGCGGGAGCAGTTCTTC. Translated, it gives CATSRDRVTREQFF.

The chain is built from TRBV20-1 and TRBJ2-1, with D unresolved. There are 11 residues in the CDR3. V was pared by 2 bases and J by 10 bases, with 9 bases between. Germline V gene lookup returns CDR1 DFQATT and CDR2 SNEGSKA (reference sequence). The CDR3 loop is CSARLSLEQFF. The CDR3 DNA sequence: TGCAGTGCTAGATTGTCGTTAGAGCAGTTCTTC.

The chain employs TRBV27 and TRBJ1-2; possibly TRBD1 for D (5 bases). This CDR3 has 14 residues. Trimming removed 0 bases at V and 4 bases at J, with 9 bases between. Per the germline V gene, CDR1 is MNHEY and CDR2 is SMNVEV (reference sequence). Here the CDR3 reads CASSLSWGGYGYTF. In DNA, the CDR3 is TGTGCCAGCAGTTTATCTTGGGGGGGCTATGGCTACACCTTC.

The chain has TRBV27 and TRBJ1-6; TRBD1 matches at 10 bases. The germline CDR1 and CDR2 sequences are MNHEY and SMNVEV (reference sequence). J gave up 9 bases and V 6 bases, and 8 bases lay outside the gene matches. The CDR3 contains 15 residues. The CDR3 nucleotides are TGTGCCAGCAGGCCCCGACAGGGGGCCAGTTCACCCCTCCACTTT. It codes for CASRPRQGASSPLHF.

In this sample, this clone turned up once. This chain links TRBV29-1 with TRBJ1-1; weak D call: TRBD1 (5 bases). The length of the CDR3 is 15 residues. The germline CDR1 and CDR2 sequences are SQVTM and ANQGSEA. Deletions cut 0 bases from V and 7 bases from J, with 18 bases between. The CDR3 sequence: CSVEDIDFGAFEAFF. CDR3 sequence (DNA): TGCAGCGTTGAAGATATAGACTTTGGGGCCTTTGAAGCTTTCTTT.

The chain couples TRBV7-6 to TRBJ2-1; 10 positions match TRBD2. Looked up from germline, CDR1 is SGHVS and CDR2 is FNYEAQ. The ends lost 5 bases at V and 5 bases at J; junction bases unmatched: 6. The CDR3 spans 15 residues. The CDR3 DNA sequence: TGTGCCAGCAGCCTAGGACTAGCGGCCAACAATGAGCAGTTCTTC. Residues: CASSLGLAANNEQFF.

The genes are TRBV15 and TRBJ1-1, with D perhaps matching TRBD1 (6 bases). V gave up 0 bases and J gave up 0 bases, with 8 bases separating them. CDR3 length: 15 amino acids. CDR1 and CDR2 from the germline V gene are LNHNV and YYDKDF (reference sequence). CDR3 residues: CATSRDQGMNTEAFF. DNA for the CDR3: TGTGCCACCAGCAGAGACCAGGGGATGAACACTGAAGCTTTCTTT.

This clone occurred a few times. The V gene is TRBV28, the J gene TRBJ2-7; 9 positions match TRBD1. V shed 7 bases and J 7 bases; nucleotides not matched to a gene: 14. CDR1 and CDR2 (germline): MDHEN, SYDVKM. The CDR3 is 15 amino acids. The CDR3 spells CASISSGQGSPEQYF. Written as DNA, the CDR3 is TGTGCCAGCATCTCAAGCGGACAGGGGTCCCCTGAGCAGTACTTC.

In the case of this clone: This specimen includes other DNA sequences encoding the same CDR3. This rearrangement joins TRBV12-3 or TRBV12-4 to TRBJ1-1; D gene unclear. V lost 3 bases and J 1 base, leaving 3 bases between the germline ends. The CDR3 has 12 residues. The CDR3 DNA sequence: TGTGCCAGCAGTTTCAGGAACACTGAAGCTTTCTTT. Translating gives CASSFRNTEAFF.

The rearrangement uses TRBV18 and TRBJ2-3, with D hard to call. The CDR3 sequence is 15 residues long. The V and J ends lost 2 bases and 3 bases respectively, with 12 bases between them. Germline CDR1 KGHSH, CDR2 LQKENI. The chain's CDR3 is CASSPGVGLTDTQYF. The CDR3 DNA follows: TGTGCCAGCTCACCAGGAGTCGGTCTAACAGATACGCAGTATTTT.

This clone appeared once. The chain links TRBV27 to TRBJ2-3; a weak D match, TRBD2 (6 bases). This CDR3 region has 16 residues. Germline V CDR1 and CDR2: MNHEY, SMNVEV (reference sequence). Trimming pared 3 bases from V and 4 bases from J, leaving 17 bases between. CDR3 sequence (DNA): TGTGCCAGCAGTTTGCGGGACCGACGGGGCGCAGATACGCAGTATTTT. Protein: CASSLRDRRGADTQYF.